The subject of this entry is one T cell receptor beta chain. A TCRbeta library incorporating unique molecular identifiers was prepared. A single record per CDR3 protein comes from TCRdb applying MiXCR to the PCR reads. Among 640,000 or so distinct CDR3 sequences listed, over 15% were seen once. This sample is drawn from a study of T-cell reconstitution after alpha-beta-depleted transplantation in children. CDR3 length: 13 amino acids. V lost 6 bases and J lost 5, with 13 bases in between. The germline V gene encodes CDR1 SEHNR and CDR2 FQNEAQ (reference sequence). The sequencing used PBMCs from the stem cell graft donor, collected from the stem cell graft. The V call is TRBV7-9, the J call TRBJ1-1; possibly TRBD1 for D (5 bases). The origin of this receptor is a human donor who donated a stem cell graft to a child with acute myeloid leukemia. CDR3 DNA sequence: TGTGCCAGCAGTCATCCGCCAGGGACTGAAGCTTTCTTT. It encodes CASSHPPGTEAFF. Together with reference TRBV7-9 and TRBJ1-1, the CDR3 gives the full variable domain: DTGVSQNPRHKITKRGQNVTFRCDPISEHNRLYWYRQTLGQGPEFLTYFQNEAQLEKSRLLSDRFSAERPKGSFSTLEIQRTEQGDSAMYLCASSHPPGTEAFFGQGTRLTVV.